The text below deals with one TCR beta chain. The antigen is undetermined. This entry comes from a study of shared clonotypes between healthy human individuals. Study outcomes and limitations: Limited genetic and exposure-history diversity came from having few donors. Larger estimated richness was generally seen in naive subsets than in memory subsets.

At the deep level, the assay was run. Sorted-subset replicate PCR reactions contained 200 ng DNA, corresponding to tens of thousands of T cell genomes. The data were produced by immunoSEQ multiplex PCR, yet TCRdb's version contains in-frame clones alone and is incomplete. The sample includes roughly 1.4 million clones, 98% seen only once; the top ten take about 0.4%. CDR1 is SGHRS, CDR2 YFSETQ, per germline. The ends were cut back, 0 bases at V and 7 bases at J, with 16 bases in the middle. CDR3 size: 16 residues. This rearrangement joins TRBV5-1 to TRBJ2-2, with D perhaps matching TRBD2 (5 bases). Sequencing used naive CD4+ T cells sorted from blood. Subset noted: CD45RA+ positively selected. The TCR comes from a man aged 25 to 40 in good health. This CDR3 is CASSLEGRGLNGELFF. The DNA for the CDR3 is TGCGCCAGCAGCTTGGAAGGGAGAGGTCTCAACGGGGAGCTGTTTTTT.